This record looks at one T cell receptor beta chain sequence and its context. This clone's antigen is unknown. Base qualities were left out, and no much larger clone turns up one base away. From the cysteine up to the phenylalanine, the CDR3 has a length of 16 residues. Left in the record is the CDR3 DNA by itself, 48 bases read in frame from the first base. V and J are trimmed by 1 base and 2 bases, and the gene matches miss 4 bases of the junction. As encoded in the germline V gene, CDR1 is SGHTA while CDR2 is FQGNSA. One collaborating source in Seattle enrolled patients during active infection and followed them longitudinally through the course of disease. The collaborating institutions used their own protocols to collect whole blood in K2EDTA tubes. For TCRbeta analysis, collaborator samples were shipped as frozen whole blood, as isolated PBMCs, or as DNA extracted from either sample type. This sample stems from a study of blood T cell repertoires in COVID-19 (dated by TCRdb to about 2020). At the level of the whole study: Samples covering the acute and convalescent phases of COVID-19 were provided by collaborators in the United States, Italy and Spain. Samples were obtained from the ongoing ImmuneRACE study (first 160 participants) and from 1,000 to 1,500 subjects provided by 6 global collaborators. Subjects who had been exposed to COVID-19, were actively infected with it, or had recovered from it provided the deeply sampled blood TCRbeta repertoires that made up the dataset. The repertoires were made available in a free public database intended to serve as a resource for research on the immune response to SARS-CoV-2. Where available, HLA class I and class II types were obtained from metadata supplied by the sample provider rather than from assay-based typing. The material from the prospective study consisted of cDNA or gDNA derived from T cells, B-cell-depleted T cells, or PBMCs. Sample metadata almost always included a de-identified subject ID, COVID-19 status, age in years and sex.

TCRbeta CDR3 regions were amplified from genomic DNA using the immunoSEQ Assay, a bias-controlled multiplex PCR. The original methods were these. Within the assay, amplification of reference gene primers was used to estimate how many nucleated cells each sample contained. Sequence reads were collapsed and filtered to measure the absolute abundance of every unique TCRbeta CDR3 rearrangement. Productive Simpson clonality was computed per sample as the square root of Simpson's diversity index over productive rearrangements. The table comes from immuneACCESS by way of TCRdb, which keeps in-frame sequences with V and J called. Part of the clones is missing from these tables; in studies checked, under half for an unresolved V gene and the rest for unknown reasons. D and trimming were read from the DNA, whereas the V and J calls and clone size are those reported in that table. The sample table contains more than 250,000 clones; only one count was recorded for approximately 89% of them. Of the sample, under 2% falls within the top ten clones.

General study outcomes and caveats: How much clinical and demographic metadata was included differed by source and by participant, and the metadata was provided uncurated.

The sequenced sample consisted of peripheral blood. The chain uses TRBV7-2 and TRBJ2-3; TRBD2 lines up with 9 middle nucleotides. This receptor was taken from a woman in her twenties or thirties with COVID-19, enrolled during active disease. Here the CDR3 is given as CASSLVSGGPTDTQYF. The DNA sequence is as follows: TGTGCCAGCAGCTTAGTTAGCGGGGGACCCACAGATACGCAGTATTTT.